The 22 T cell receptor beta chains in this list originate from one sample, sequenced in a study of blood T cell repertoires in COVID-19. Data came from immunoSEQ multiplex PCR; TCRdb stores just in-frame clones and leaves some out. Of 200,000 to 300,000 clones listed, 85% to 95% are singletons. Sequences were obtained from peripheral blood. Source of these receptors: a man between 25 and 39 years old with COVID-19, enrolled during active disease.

This CDR3 reads CASRSRPVSYPEFF. In nucleotides, the CDR3 is TGTGCCAGCAGAAGCAGGCCCGTATCTTACCCCGAGTTCTTC. The chain employs TRBV27 and TRBJ2-1; no firm D call. The V gene lost 6 bases and the J gene lost 14 bases, with 23 bases spanning the gap. The CDR3 is 14 residues long. CDR1 is MNHEY, CDR2 SMNVEV, per germline (reference sequence).

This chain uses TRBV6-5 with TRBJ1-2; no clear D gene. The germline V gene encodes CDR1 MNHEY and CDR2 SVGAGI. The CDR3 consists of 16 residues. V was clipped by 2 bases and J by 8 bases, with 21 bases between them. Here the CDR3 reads CASSYGEDVQSGGYTF. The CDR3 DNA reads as TGTGCCAGCAGTTACGGGGAGGATGTCCAATCTGGGGGCTACACCTTC.

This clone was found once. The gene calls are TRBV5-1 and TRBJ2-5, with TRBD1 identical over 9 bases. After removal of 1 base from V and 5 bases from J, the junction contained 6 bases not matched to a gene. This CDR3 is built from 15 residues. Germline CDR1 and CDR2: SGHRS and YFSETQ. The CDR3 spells CASSLPGTGWETQYF. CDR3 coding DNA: TGCGCCAGCAGCTTGCCCGGGACAGGGTGGGAGACCCAGTACTTC.

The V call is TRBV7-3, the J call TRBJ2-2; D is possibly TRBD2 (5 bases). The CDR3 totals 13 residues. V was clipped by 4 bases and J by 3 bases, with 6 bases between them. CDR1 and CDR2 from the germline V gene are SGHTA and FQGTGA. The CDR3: CASSSDYTGELFF. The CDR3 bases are TGTGCCAGCAGCTCGGACTACACCGGGGAGCTGTTTTTT. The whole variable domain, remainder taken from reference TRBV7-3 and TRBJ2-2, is GAGVSQTPSNKVTEKGKYVELRCDPISGHTALYWYRQSLGQGPEFLIYFQGTGAADDSGLPNDRFFAVRPEGSVSTLKIQRTERGDSAVYLCASSSDYTGELFFGEGSRLTVL.

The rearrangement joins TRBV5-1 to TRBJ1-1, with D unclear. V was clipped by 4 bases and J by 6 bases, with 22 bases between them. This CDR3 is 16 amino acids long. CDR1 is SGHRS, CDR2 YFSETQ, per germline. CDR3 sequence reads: CASSPGHEIQVAEAFF. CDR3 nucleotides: TGCGCCAGCAGCCCCGGCCACGAGATTCAGGTCGCTGAAGCTTTCTTT. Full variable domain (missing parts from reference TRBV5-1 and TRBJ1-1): KAGVTQTPRYLIKTRGQQVTLSCSPISGHRSVSWYQQTPGQGLQFLFEYFSETQRNKGNFPGRFSGRQFSNSRSEMNVSTLELGDSALYLCASSPGHEIQVAEAFFGQGTRLTVV.

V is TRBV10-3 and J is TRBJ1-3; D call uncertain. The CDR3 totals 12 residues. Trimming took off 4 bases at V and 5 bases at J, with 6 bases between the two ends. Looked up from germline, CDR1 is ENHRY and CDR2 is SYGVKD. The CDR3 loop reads CAISGVRNTIYF. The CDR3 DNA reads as TGTGCCATCAGTGGAGTGAGAAACACCATATATTTT.

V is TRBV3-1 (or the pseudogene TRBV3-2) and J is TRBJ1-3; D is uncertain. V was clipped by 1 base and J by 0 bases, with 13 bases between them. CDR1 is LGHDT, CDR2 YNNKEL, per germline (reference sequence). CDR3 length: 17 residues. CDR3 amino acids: CASSQVYRDYSGNTIYF. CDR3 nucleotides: TGTGCCAGCAGCCAAGTGTACAGAGACTACTCTGGAAACACCATATATTTT.

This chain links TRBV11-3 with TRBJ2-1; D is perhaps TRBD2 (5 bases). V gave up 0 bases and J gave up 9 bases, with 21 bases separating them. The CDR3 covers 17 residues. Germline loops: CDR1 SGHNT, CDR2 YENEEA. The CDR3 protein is CASSLDLGPLLATEQFF. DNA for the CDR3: TGTGCCAGCAGCTTAGATCTTGGGCCCCTGCTAGCCACTGAGCAGTTCTTC. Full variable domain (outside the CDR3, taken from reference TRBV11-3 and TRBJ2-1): EAGVVQSPRYKIIEKKQPVAFWCNPISGHNTLYWYLQNLGQGPELLIRYENEEAVDDSQLPKDRFSAERLKGVDSTLKIQPAELGDSAVYLCASSLDLGPLLATEQFFGPGTRLTVL.

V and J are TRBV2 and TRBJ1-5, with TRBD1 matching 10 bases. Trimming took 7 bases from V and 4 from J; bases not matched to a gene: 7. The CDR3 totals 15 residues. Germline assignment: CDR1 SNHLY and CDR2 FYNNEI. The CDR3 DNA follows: TGTGCCAGCACCTCGGACAGGGGGATAAATCAGCCCCAGCATTTT. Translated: CASTSDRGINQPQHF.

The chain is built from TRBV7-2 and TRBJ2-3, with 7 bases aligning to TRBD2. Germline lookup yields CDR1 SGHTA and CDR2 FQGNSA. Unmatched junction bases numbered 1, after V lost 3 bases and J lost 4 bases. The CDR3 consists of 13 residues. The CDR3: CASSFAGADTQYF. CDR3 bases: TGTGCCAGCAGCTTCGCGGGGGCAGATACGCAGTATTTT.

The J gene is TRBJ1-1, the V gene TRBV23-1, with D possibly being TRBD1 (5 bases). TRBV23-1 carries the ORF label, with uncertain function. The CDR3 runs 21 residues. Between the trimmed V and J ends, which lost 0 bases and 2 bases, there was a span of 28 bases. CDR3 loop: CASSQSLGTKGTLTFNTEAFF. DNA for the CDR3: TGCGCCAGCAGTCAATCTTTGGGTACCAAAGGGACTTTGACTTTTAACACTGAAGCTTTCTTT.

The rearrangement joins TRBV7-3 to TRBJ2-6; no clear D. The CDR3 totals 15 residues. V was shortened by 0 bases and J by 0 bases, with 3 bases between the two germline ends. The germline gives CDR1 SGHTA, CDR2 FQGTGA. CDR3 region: CASSLTHSGANVLTF. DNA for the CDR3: TGTGCCAGCAGCTTAACACACTCTGGGGCCAACGTCCTGACTTTC.

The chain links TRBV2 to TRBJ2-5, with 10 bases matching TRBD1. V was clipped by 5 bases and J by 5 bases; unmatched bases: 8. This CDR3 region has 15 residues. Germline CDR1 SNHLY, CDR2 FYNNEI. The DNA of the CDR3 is TGTGCCAGCAGTAAGGGACAGGGGCAGTTCGAGACCCAGTACTTC. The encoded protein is CASSKGQGQFETQYF.

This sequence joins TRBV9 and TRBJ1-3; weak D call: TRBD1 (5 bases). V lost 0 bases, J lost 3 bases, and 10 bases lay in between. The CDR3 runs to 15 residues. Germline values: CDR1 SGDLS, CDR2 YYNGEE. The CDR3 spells CASSVAGTNGNTIYF. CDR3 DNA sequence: TGTGCCAGCAGCGTAGCCGGGACTAATGGAAACACCATATATTTT.

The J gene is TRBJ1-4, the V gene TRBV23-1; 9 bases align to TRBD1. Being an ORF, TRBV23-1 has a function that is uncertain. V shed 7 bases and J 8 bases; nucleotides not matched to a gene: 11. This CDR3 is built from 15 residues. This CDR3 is CASIRTQGAYEKLFF. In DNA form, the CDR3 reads TGCGCCAGCATCCGAACACAGGGGGCATACGAAAAACTGTTTTTT.

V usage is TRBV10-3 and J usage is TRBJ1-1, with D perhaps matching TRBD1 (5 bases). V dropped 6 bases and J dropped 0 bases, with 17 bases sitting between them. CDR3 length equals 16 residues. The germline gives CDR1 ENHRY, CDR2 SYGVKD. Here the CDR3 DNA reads TGTGCCATCAGAGCGACCCGGGGGACCATGAACACTGAAGCTTTCTTT. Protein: CAIRATRGTMNTEAFF.

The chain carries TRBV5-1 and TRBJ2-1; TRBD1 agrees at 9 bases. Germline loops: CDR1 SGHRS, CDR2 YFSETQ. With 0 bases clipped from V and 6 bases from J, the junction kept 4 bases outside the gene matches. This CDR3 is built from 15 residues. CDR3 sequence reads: CASSLGTGVANEQFF. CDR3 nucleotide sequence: TGCGCCAGCAGCTTGGGGACAGGGGTGGCCAATGAGCAGTTCTTC.

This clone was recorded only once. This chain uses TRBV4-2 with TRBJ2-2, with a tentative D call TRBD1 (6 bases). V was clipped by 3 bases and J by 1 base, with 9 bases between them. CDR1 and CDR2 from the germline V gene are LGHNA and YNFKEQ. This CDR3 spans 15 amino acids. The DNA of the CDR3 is TGTGCCAGCAGCCAGAAACAGGGGAACACCGGGGAGCTGTTTTTT. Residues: CASSQKQGNTGELFF.

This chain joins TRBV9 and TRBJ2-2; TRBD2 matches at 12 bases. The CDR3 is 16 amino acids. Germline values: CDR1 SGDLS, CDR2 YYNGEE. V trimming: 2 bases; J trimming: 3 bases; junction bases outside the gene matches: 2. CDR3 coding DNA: TGTGCCAGCAGCGTCCTAGCGGGGGGGCACACCGGGGAGCTGTTTTTT. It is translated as CASSVLAGGHTGELFF.

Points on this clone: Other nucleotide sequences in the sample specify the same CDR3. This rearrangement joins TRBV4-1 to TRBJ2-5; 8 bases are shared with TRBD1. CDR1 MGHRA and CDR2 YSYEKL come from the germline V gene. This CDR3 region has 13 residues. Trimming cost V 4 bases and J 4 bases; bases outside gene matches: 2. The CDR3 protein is CASSLTGGETQYF. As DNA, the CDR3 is TGCGCCAGCAGCCTTACAGGGGGAGAGACCCAGTACTTC.

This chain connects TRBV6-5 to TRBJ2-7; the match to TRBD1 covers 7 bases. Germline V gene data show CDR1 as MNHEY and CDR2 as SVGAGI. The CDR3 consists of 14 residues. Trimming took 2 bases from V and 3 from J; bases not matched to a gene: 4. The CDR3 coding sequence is TGTGCCAGCAGTTACGGGACAGCAATCTACGAGCAGTACTTC. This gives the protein CASSYGTAIYEQYF.

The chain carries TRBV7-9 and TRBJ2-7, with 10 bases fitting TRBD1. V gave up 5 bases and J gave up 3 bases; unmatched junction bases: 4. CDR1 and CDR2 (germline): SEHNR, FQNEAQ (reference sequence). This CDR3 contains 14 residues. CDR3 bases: TGTGCCAGCAGCATGGGACAGGGGAGCTACGAGCAGTACTTC. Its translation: CASSMGQGSYEQYF.